Presented here are 15 T cell receptor beta chains from one specimen sequenced in a study of T cells in Graves' hyperthyroidism and ophthalmopathy. TCR beta CDR3 regions were amplified from RNA. HTBI primers drove first-round RT-PCR of the TCR CDR3. A single record per CDR3 protein comes from TCRdb applying MiXCR to the multiplex PCR reads. The table has hundreds of thousands of distinct CDR3 sequences, about 38% seen once; the top ten hold approximately 10%. The sample taken for sequencing was blood. Every receptor here comes from a man aged 18 to 35 with Graves' hyperthyroidism.

This clonotype was observed many times. The genes are TRBV6-4 and TRBJ1-1; D remains unclear. Germline V lookup: CDR1 MRHNA, CDR2 SNTAGT. The CDR3 extends over 14 amino acids. Trimming pared 3 bases from V and 1 base from J, leaving 9 bases between. This chain's CDR3 is CASSERHGNTEAFF. The CDR3 DNA sequence: TGTGCCAGCAGTGAGAGGCACGGGAACACTGAAGCTTTCTTT.

The chain couples TRBV25-1 to TRBJ2-2; the match to TRBD1 covers 9 bases. Germline V gives CDR1 MGHDK, CDR2 SYGVNS. This CDR3 is 16 amino acids long. V was clipped by 2 bases and J by 1 base; unmatched bases: 2. CDR3 nucleotide sequence: TGTGCCAGCAGTGAAGACAGGGGGAGGAACACCGGGGAGCTGTTTTTT. It translates to CASSEDRGRNTGELFF.

The genes are TRBV19 and TRBJ1-5; no firm D call. Per the germline V gene, CDR1 is LNHDA and CDR2 is SQIVND (reference sequence). V was trimmed by 11 bases and J by 0 bases, leaving 14 bases between them. This CDR3 comprises 14 residues. The CDR3 nucleotides read TGTGCCTCGATGGACGCTTTTAGCAATCAGCCCCAGCATTTT. This encodes CASMDAFSNQPQHF. Full variable domain (rest looked up from reference TRBV19 and TRBJ1-5): DGGITQSPKYLFRKEGQNVTLSCEQNLNHDAMYWYRQDPGQGLRLIYYSQIVNDFQKGDIAEGYSVSREKKESFPLTVTSAQKNPTAFYLCASMDAFSNQPQHFGDGTRLSIL.

At least ten counts were recorded for this clonotype. The chain links TRBV5-1 to TRBJ1-2, with 8 bases fitting TRBD1. The CDR3 is 14 amino acids. Per germline, CDR1 SGHRS and CDR2 YFSETQ. The V segment lost 0 bases and the J segment 6 bases; nucleotides outside the gene matches: 4. The CDR3: CASSLEDRVHGYTF. CDR3 in DNA: TGCGCCAGCAGCTTGGAGGACAGGGTTCATGGCTACACCTTC.

J is TRBJ1-2 and V is TRBV7-2; no clear D. The V gene's germline CDR1 is SGHTA and CDR2 FQGNSA. The CDR3 has 12 residues. V was cut by 3 bases and J by 4 bases, with 6 bases left in between. The CDR3 DNA follows: TGTGCCAGCAGCTTCCAGAGCTATGGCTACACCTTC. Its protein is CASSFQSYGYTF.

J is TRBJ1-5 and V is TRBV10-3; 8 nucleotides line up with TRBD1. The CDR3 contains 12 residues. J was trimmed by 14 bases and V by 7 bases; bases with no gene match: 10. From germline, CDR1 is ENHRY and CDR2 SYGVKD. The DNA of the CDR3 is TGTGCCATCACTGGGCAGGGGGCAGACGAGCATTTT. It yields the protein CAITGQGADEHF.

A word on this clonotype: The junction and the germline gene differ at one end; a read error may be behind it. The chain employs TRBV20-1 and TRBJ2-7; possibly TRBD2 for D (5 bases). Looked up from germline, CDR1 is DFQATT and CDR2 is SNEGSKA (reference sequence). CDR3 length: 15 residues. The CDR3 DNA reads TGCAGTGCTGTAACCTATGAGGGAGTAACGTACGAGCGGTACTTC. This sequence encodes CSAVTYEGVTYERYF.

The chain links TRBV6-5 to TRBJ1-1; D possibly corresponds to TRBD1 (6 bases). The V end lost 8 bases, the J end lost 8 bases, and 21 bases lay between the germline ends. Germline values: CDR1 MNHEY, CDR2 SVGAGI. The CDR3 is made up of 14 amino acids. The CDR3: CASAPTWGLPEAFF. CDR3 sequence (DNA): TGTGCCAGCGCCCCAACGTGGGGGCTACCCGAAGCTTTCTTT.

This clonotype was observed a handful of times. CDR3 DNA sequence: TGTGCCAGCAGCCAAGAAGTTTATACAGTTCCATATGGCTACACCTTC. This sequence encodes CASSQEVYTVPYGYTF. The chain employs TRBV14 and TRBJ1-2, with unresolved D. Trimming left V 0 bases short and J 5 bases short, with 16 bases between. Germline V gene lookup returns CDR1 SGHDN and CDR2 FVKESK. The CDR3 is 16 amino acids.

This clonotype was seen a handful of times. The chain carries TRBV12-3 or TRBV12-4 and TRBJ1-4; D is undetermined. With 4 bases removed from V and 4 bases from J, the gap between germline ends came to 16 bases. The CDR3 has 16 amino acids. CDR3: CASSSRRGLVNEKLFF. The CDR3 nucleotides are TGTGCCAGCAGTTCCCGACGGGGTCTCGTTAATGAAAAACTGTTTTTT.

The chain combines TRBV10-3 with TRBJ1-4; maybe TRBD1 (5 bases). CDR3 length: 17 amino acids. Germline V CDR1 and CDR2: ENHRY, SYGVKD. V gave up 3 bases and J gave up 6 bases, with 20 bases separating them. The CDR3 nucleotides read TGTGCCATCAGTGACCCGGGACTCTACGAGCAGGATGAAAAACTGTTTTTT. Translation gives CAISDPGLYEQDEKLFF.

This chain links TRBV7-6 with TRBJ1-5; 10 nucleotides line up with TRBD1. In germline, CDR1 is SGHVS, CDR2 FNYEAQ. The CDR3 contains 18 residues. V shed 5 bases, J shed 0 bases, and the junction held 10 bases outside the gene matches. Here the CDR3 reads CASSPGTGARYSNQPQHF. The CDR3 DNA follows: TGTGCCAGCAGCCCCGGGACAGGGGCCCGTTATAGCAATCAGCCCCAGCATTTT.

The chain links TRBV5-4 to TRBJ2-2, with TRBD2 as a possible D gene (6 bases). The CDR3 spans 15 residues. Trimming stripped 3 bases from V and 4 bases from J, with 13 bases between. CDR1 and CDR2 (germline): SGHNT, YYREEE (reference sequence). CDR3 sequence (DNA): TGTGCCAGCAGCTGGGGAGGCCTAACCACCGGGGAGCTGTTTTTT. This sequence encodes CASSWGGLTTGELFF.

The chain carries TRBV11-3 and TRBJ2-5, with D maybe TRBD2 (7 bases). Germline V CDR1 and CDR2: SGHNT, YENEEA. The length of the CDR3 is 16 residues. V lost 5 bases and J lost 5, with 21 bases in between. The CDR3 DNA is TGTGCCAGCAGCACCCTAGCGGAGGGGGGCCGGGAGACCCAGTACTTC. This sequence encodes CASSTLAEGGRETQYF.

This clonotype occurred a few times. V is TRBV7-9 and J is TRBJ2-7; D is perhaps TRBD1 or TRBD2 (5 bases each). The CDR3 has 14 residues. The germline V and J ends were trimmed by 1 base and 3 bases, with 10 bases remaining between them. Germline V gene sequence: CDR1 SEHNR, CDR2 FQNEAQ (reference sequence). The CDR3 DNA sequence: TGTGCCAGCAGCTTAGAGGGGACCGACTACGAGCAGTACTTC. This encodes CASSLEGTDYEQYF.